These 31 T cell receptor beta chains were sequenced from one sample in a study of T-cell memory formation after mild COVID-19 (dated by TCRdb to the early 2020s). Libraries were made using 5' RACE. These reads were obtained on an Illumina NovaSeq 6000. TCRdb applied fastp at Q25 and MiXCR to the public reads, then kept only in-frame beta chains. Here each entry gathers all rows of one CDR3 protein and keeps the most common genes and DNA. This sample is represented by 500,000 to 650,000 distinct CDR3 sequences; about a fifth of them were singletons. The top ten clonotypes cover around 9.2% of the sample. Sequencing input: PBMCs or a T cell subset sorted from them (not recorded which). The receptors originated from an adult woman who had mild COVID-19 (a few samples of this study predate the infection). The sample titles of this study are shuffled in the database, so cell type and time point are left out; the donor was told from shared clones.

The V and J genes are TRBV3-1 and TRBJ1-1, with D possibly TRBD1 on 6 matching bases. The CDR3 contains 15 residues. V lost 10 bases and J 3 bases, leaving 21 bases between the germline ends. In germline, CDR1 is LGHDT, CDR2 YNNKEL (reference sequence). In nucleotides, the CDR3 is TGTGCCACCTCGCTCTGGGGGGGCGAGGACACTGAAGCTTTCTTT. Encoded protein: CATSLWGGEDTEAFF. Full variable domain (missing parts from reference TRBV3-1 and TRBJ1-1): DTAVSQTPKYLVTQMGNDKSIKCEQNLGHDTMYWYKQDSKKFLKIMFSYNNKELIINETVPNRFSPKSPDKAHLNLHINSLELGDSAVYFCATSLWGGEDTEAFFGQGTRLTVV.

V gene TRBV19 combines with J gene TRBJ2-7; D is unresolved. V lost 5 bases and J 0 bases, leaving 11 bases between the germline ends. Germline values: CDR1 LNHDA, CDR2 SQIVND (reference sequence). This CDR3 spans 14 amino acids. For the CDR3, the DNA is TGTGCCAGTAGTGTAACAGCATCCTCCTACGAGCAGTACTTC. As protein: CASSVTASSYEQYF.

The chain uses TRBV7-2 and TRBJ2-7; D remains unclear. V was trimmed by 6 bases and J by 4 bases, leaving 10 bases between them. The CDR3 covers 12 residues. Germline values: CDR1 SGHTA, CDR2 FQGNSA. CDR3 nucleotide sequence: TGTGCCAGCAGGCAAGGGCCATACGAGCAGTACTTC. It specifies CASRQGPYEQYF. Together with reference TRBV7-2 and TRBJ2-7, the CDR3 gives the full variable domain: GAGVSQSPSNKVTEKGKDVELRCDPISGHTALYWYRQSLGQGLEFLIYFQGNSAPDKSGLPSDRFSAERTGGSVSTLTIQRTQQEDSAVYLCASRQGPYEQYFGPGTRLTVT.

CDR3 amino acids: CASSSFGNQPQHF. CDR3 sequence (DNA): TGTGCCAGCAGTTCTTTCGGTAATCAGCCCCAGCATTTT. The gene calls are TRBV5-6 and TRBJ1-5; D remains ambiguous. Trimming shortened V by 5 bases and J by 4 bases, and 10 bases separated the two germline ends. Looked up from germline, CDR1 is SGHDT and CDR2 is YYEEEE. CDR3 size: 13 residues. The full variable domain, its missing parts supplied by reference TRBV5-6 and TRBJ1-5, is DAGVTQSPTHLIKTRGQQVTLRCSPKSGHDTVSWYQQALGQGPQFIFQYYEEEERQRGNFPDRFSGHQFPNYSSELNVNALLLGDSALYLCASSSFGNQPQHFGDGTRLSIL.

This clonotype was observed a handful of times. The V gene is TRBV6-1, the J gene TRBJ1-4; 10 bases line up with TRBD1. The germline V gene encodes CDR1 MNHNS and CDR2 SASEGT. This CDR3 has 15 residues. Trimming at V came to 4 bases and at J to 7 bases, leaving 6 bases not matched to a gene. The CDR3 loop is CASSVGQGRSEKLFF. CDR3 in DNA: TGTGCCAGCAGTGTGGGACAGGGGAGGAGTGAAAAACTGTTTTTT.

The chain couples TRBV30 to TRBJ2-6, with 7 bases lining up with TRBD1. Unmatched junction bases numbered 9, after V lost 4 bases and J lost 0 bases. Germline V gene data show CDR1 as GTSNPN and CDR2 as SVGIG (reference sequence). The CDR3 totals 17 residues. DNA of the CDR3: TGTGCCTGGACCTTAGAGGGGGCGCGCTCTGGGGCCAACGTCCTGACTTTC. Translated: CAWTLEGARSGANVLTF.

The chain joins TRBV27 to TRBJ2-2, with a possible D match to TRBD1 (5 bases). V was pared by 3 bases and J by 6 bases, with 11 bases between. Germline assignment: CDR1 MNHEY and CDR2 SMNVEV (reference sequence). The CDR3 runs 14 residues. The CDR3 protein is CASSFEGVAGELFF. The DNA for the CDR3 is TGTGCCAGCAGTTTCGAAGGGGTGGCCGGGGAGCTGTTTTTT.

The CDR3 DNA follows: TGTGCCAGCAGCCCACGAATTAGCGGGGAGACAGATACGCAGTATTTT. It yields the protein CASSPRISGETDTQYF. The V and J genes are TRBV3-1 and TRBJ2-3; 8 nucleotides line up with TRBD2. This CDR3 contains 16 residues. J was trimmed by 3 bases and V by 4 bases; bases with no gene match: 9. Germline CDR1 and CDR2: LGHDT and YNNKEL (reference sequence).

The CDR3: CASSRGPAEKLFF. CDR3 coding DNA: TGTGCCAGCAGCCGGGGACCGGCGGAAAAACTGTTTTTT. The chain couples TRBV21-1 to TRBJ1-4; the table gives TRBD1 as D, unverified against the DNA. TRBV21-1 is labeled a pseudogene. The CDR3 contains 13 residues.

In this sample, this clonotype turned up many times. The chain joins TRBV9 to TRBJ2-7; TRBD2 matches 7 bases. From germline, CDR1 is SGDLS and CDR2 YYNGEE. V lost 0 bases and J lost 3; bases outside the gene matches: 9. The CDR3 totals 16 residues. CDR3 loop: CASSVGSGTFDYEQYF. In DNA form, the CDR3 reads TGTGCCAGCAGCGTAGGCAGCGGGACCTTCGACTACGAGCAGTACTTC.

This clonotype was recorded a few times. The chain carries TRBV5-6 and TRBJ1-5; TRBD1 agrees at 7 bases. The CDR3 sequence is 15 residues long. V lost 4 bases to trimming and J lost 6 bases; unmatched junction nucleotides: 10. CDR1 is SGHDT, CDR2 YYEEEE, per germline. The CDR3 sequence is CASSHSGTVSQPQHF. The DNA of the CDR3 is TGTGCCAGCAGCCACTCCGGGACAGTTTCTCAGCCCCAGCATTTT.

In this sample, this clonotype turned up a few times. In DNA, the CDR3 is TGTGCCAGCAGTGGGTGGGGAAGAGAGACCCAGTACTTC. Its translation is CASSGWGRETQYF. The chain uses TRBV6-1 and TRBJ2-5; D is undetermined. CDR3 size: 13 residues. Germline values: CDR1 MNHNS, CDR2 SASEGT. V dropped 4 bases and J dropped 4 bases, with 10 bases sitting between them.

The CDR3 region is CASSESSTGGYEQYF. In nucleotides, the CDR3 is TGTGCCAGCAGTGAATCCTCTACTGGGGGTTACGAGCAGTACTTC. The chain has TRBV6-1 and TRBJ2-7; either TRBD1 or TRBD2 may supply D (5 bases each). Looked up from germline, CDR1 is MNHNS and CDR2 is SASEGT. V lost 2 bases to trimming and J lost 4 bases, with 15 bases between them. The CDR3 extends over 15 amino acids.

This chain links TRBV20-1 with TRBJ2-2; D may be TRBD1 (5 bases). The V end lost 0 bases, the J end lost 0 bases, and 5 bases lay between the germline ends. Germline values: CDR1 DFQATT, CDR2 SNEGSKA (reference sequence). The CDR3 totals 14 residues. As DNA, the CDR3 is TGCAGTGCTAGAGAAGGGGCGAACACCGGGGAGCTGTTTTTT. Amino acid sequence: CSAREGANTGELFF.

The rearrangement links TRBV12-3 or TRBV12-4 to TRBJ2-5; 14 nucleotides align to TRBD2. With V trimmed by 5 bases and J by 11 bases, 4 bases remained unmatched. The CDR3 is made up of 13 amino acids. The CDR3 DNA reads TGTGCCAGCAGTCCGGGACTAGCGGGGGTACAGTACTTC. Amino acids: CASSPGLAGVQYF.

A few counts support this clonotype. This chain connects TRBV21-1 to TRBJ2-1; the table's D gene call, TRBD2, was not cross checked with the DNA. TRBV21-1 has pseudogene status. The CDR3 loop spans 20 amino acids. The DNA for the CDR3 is TGTGCCAGCAGCATACCGGGACTAGCGGGGGGGCCGTACGATTACAATGAGCAGTTCTTC. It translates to CASSIPGLAGGPYDYNEQFF.

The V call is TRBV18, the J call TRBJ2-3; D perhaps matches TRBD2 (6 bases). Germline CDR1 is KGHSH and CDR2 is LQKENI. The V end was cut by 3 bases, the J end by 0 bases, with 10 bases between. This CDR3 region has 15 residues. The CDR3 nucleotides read TGTGCCAGCTCACCCGCGGGACGGAGCACAGATACGCAGTATTTT. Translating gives CASSPAGRSTDTQYF.

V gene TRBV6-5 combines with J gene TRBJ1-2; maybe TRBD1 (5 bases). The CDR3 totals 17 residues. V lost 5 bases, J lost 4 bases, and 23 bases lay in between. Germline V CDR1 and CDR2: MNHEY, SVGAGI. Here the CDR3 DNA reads TGTGCCAGCAGTGCAAAAGACCCATCCTGGGGGTCCTATGGCTACACCTTC. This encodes CASSAKDPSWGSYGYTF.

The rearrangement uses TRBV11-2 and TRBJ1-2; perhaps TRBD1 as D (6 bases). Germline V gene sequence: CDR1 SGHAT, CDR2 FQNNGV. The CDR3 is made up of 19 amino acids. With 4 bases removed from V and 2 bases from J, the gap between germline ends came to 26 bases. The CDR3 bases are TGTGCCAGCAGCTCGCACAGGGTAAAGCCCGCCGCCTCCAACTATGGCTACACCTTC. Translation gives CASSSHRVKPAASNYGYTF.

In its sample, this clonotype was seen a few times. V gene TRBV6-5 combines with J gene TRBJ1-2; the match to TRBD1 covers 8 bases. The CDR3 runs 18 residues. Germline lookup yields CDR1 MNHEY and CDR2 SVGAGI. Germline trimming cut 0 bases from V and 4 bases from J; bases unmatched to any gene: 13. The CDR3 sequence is CASSYSSLPGQEAYGYTF. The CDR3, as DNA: TGTGCCAGCAGTTACTCGAGCTTACCGGGACAGGAGGCCTATGGCTACACCTTC.

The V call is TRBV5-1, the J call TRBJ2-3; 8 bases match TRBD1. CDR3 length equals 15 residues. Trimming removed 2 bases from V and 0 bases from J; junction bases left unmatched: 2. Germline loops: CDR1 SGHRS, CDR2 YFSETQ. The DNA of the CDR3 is TGCGCCAGCAGCTTCGGACAGGGTAGCACAGATACGCAGTATTTT. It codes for CASSFGQGSTDTQYF.

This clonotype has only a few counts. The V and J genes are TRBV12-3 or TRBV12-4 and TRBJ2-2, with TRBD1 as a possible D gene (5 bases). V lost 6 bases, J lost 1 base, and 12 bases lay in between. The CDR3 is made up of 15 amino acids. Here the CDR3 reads CASSNRQKNTGELFF. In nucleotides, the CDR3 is TGTGCCAGCAGCAACCGACAGAAGAACACCGGGGAGCTGTTTTTT.

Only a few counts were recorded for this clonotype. The CDR3 nucleotides read TGTGCCAGCAGCCTAGACTTGGTTACGCAGTATTTT. As protein: CASSLDLVTQYF. The chain recombines TRBV5-6 with TRBJ2-3; no clear D. CDR1 is SGHDT, CDR2 YYEEEE, per germline. The V and J ends lost 4 bases and 8 bases respectively, with 11 bases between them. The CDR3 has 12 amino acids.

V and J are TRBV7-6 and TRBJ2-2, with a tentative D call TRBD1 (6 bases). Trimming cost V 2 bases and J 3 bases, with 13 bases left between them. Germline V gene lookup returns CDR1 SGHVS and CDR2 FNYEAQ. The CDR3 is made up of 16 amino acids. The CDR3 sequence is CASSLKQGSYTGELFF. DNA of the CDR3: TGTGCCAGCAGCTTAAAACAGGGTTCCTACACCGGGGAGCTGTTTTTT.

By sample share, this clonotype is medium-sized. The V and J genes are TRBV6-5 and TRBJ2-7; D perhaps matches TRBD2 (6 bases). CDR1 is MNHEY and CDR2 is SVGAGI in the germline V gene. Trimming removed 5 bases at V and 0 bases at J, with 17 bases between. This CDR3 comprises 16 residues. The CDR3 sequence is CASSPFGSGASYEQYF. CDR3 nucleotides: TGTGCCAGCAGTCCCTTTGGTAGCGGAGCCTCCTACGAGCAGTACTTC.

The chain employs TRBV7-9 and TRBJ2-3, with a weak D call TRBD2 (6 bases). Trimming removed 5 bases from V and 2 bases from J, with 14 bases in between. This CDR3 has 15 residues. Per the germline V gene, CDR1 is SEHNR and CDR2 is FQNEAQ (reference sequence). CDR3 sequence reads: CASSQVAELTDTQYF. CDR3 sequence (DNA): TGTGCCAGCAGCCAAGTAGCGGAGCTCACAGATACGCAGTATTTT.

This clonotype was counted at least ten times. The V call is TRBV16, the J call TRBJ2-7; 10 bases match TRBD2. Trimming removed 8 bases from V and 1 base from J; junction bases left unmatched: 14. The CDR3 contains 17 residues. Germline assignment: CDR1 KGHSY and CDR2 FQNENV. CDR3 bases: TGTGCCAGCCAAAGGCAACCCACTAGCGGGAATTCCTACGAGCAGTACTTC. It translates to CASQRQPTSGNSYEQYF.

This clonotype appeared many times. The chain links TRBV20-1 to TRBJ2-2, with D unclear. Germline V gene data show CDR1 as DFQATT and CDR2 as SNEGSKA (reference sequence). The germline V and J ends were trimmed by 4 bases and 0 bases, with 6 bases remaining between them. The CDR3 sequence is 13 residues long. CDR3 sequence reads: CSAIHTNTGELFF. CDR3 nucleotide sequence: TGCAGTGCTATCCATACGAACACCGGGGAGCTGTTTTTT.

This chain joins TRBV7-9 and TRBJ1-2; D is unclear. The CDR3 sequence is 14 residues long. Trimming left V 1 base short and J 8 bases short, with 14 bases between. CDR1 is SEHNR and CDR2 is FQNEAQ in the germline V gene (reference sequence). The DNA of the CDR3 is TGTGCCAGCAGCTTAGACACAATCTCTTGGGGCTACACCTTC. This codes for CASSLDTISWGYTF.

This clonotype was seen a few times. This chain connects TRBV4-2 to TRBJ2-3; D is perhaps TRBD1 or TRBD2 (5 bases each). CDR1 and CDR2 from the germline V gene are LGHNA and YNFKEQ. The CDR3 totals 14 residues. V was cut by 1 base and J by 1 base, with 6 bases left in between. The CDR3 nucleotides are TGTGCCAGCAGCCAAGGGGACCGCACAGATACGCAGTATTTT. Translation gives CASSQGDRTDTQYF.

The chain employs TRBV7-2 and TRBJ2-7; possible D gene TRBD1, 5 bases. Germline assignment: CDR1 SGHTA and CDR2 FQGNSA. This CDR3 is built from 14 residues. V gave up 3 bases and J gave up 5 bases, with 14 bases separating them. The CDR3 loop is CASSLQGPLDEQYF. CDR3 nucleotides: TGTGCCAGCAGCTTGCAGGGCCCCCTTGACGAGCAGTACTTC.